A single sample gave rise to the 8 T cell receptor beta chains below, sequenced in a study of identical twins (dated by TCRdb to the mid-2010s). Receptor amplification or capture employed 5' RACE. The sequencing machine was an Illumina HiSeq 2000. The raw public data were reprocessed by TCRdb itself: fastp quality trimming at Q25, MiXCR clonotype calling, in-frame beta chains only. Every CDR3 protein is listed once, alongside the most common genes and DNA of its rows. The sample profile shows some 660,000 distinct CDR3 sequences; less than 10% of them were found once. The ten largest clones add up to 0.98% of the sample. This sample was shared with a second study, whose subject was yellow fever vaccine responses in identical twins.

The sequenced material came from PBMCs. The receptors stem from a woman aged 18-30 years in good health.

This clonotype was counted only a few times. The gene calls are TRBV25-1 and TRBJ1-1; 7 bases align to TRBD1. V trimming: 6 bases; J trimming: 7 bases; junction bases outside the gene matches: 8. The CDR3 runs to 13 residues. Germline CDR1 is MGHDK and CDR2 is SYGVNS. The CDR3 spells CASSQTGLGEAFF. CDR3 DNA: TGTGCCAGCAGCCAGACAGGGTTAGGTGAAGCTTTCTTT.

This clonotype was seen many times. This chain connects TRBV12-3 or TRBV12-4 to TRBJ2-1; 9 nucleotides match TRBD2. The V and J ends lost 5 bases and 8 bases, in that order; junction bases with no gene match: 10. This CDR3 is built from 15 residues. The CDR3 DNA reads as TGTGCCAGCAGTCACACCGGGACTAGCCTGGATGAGCAGTTCTTC. Translated, it gives CASSHTGTSLDEQFF.

This clonotype has only a few counts. The chain combines TRBV14 with TRBJ2-7; D ambiguous. Germline V CDR1 and CDR2: SGHDN, FVKESK. The V and J ends lost 1 base and 3 bases respectively, with 7 bases between them. The CDR3 totals 13 residues. In DNA, the CDR3 is TGTGCCAGCAGCCAAGTCAACGGCTACGAGCAGTACTTC. This codes for CASSQVNGYEQYF.

V is TRBV10-3 and J is TRBJ1-1; D is undetermined. Trimming cost V 3 bases and J 8 bases, with 7 bases left between them. The germline gives CDR1 ENHRY, CDR2 SYGVKD. This CDR3 has 11 amino acids. As DNA, the CDR3 is TGTGCCATCAGTGATGAAGGGGAAGCTTTCTTT. Residues: CAISDEGEAFF.

The chain uses TRBV20-1 and TRBJ2-7, with D perhaps TRBD2 (6 bases). Germline CDR1 DFQATT, CDR2 SNEGSKA (reference sequence). There are 12 residues in the CDR3. CDR3 DNA sequence: TGCAGAGTGACGGGAGTAGTTTCCGAGCAGTACTTC. Translated, it gives CRVTGVVSEQYF.

This clonotype was counted between two and nine times. This chain links TRBV28 with TRBJ2-6; either TRBD1 or TRBD2 may supply D (5 bases each). Deletions cut 7 bases from V and 0 bases from J, with 19 bases between. This CDR3 is built from 18 residues. Germline V gene sequence: CDR1 MDHEN, CDR2 SYDVKM. DNA for the CDR3: TGTGCCAGCACCCTACGCCCGGGACCGAACTCTGGGGCCAACGTCCTGACTTTC. This translates into CASTLRPGPNSGANVLTF.

This clonotype was observed a handful of times. This rearrangement joins TRBV2 to TRBJ2-2, with TRBD2 matching 7 bases. V lost 4 bases and J lost 1; bases outside the gene matches: 6. Germline V lookup: CDR1 SNHLY, CDR2 FYNNEI. The CDR3 totals 16 residues. In DNA form, the CDR3 reads TGTGCCAGCAGTGTCTCTAGCGGAGGGAACACCGGGGAGCTGTTTTTT. Amino acid sequence: CASSVSSGGNTGELFF.

A few counts support this clonotype. As DNA, the CDR3 is TGCGCCAGCAGCAGGAAGGGAGGAGGAGAGACCCAGTACTTC. It encodes CASSRKGGGETQYF. V gene TRBV5-1 combines with J gene TRBJ2-5; maybe TRBD2 (6 bases). Trimming cost V 4 bases and J 4 bases, with 14 bases left between them. From germline, CDR1 is SGHRS and CDR2 YFSETQ. The CDR3 runs to 14 residues.